These 25 T cell receptor beta chains were all obtained from the same sample, sequenced in a study of blood T cell repertoires in COVID-19. Data came from immunoSEQ multiplex PCR; TCRdb stores just in-frame clones and leaves some out. The sample lists tens of thousands of clones, approximately 91% occurring once. Sequenced material: peripheral blood. The receptors were sampled from a woman aged 45-60 years with active or convalescent COVID-19.

This clone appeared once. This chain uses TRBV2 with TRBJ2-1, with 8 bases aligning to TRBD2. The CDR3 loop spans 15 amino acids. The germline gives CDR1 SNHLY, CDR2 FYNNEI. Trimming at V came to 3 bases and at J to 3 bases, leaving 4 bases not matched to a gene. The CDR3 protein is CASSENSGNYNEQFF. The CDR3 DNA sequence: TGTGCCAGCAGTGAGAATAGCGGGAACTACAATGAGCAGTTCTTC.

V gene TRBV18 combines with J gene TRBJ1-4; maybe TRBD1 (6 bases). The germline gives CDR1 KGHSH, CDR2 LQKENI. The CDR3 sequence is 15 residues long. Trimming pared 3 bases from V and 7 bases from J, leaving 15 bases between. CDR3 nucleotide sequence: TGTGCCAGCTCACCTCAGGGGAGAAGGAGTGAAAAACTGTTTTTT. It is translated as CASSPQGRRSEKLFF.

The chain has TRBV9 and TRBJ1-1, with D perhaps matching TRBD1 (5 bases). V shed 0 bases and J shed 3 bases, with 12 bases lying between them. Germline V gene sequence: CDR1 SGDLS, CDR2 YYNGEE. There are 15 residues in the CDR3. This CDR3 reads CASSVGGAKDTEAFF. For the CDR3, the DNA is TGTGCCAGCAGCGTAGGCGGGGCGAAGGACACTGAAGCTTTCTTT.

This rearrangement joins TRBV7-9 to TRBJ2-2; the D is unclear. The V and J ends lost 5 bases and 7 bases respectively, with 8 bases between them. This CDR3 has 12 residues. Looked up from germline, CDR1 is SEHNR and CDR2 is FQNEAQ (reference sequence). CDR3 nucleotide sequence: TGTGCCAGCAGCAAAGGCGGCGGGGAGCTGTTTTTT. Its protein is CASSKGGGELFF.

The chain links TRBV5-4 to TRBJ1-1; D is unresolved. V dropped 4 bases and J dropped 3 bases, with 10 bases sitting between them. The germline V gene has CDR1 SGHNT and CDR2 YYREEE (reference sequence). The CDR3 covers 13 residues. This CDR3 reads CASSGVGDTEAFF. The DNA for the CDR3 is TGTGCCAGCAGCGGAGTCGGAGACACTGAAGCTTTCTTT.

This clone was seen a few times. The V call is TRBV14, the J call TRBJ1-2, with D possibly TRBD1 on 5 matching bases. The V end lost 4 bases, the J end lost 4 bases, and 19 bases lay between the germline ends. CDR1 and CDR2 from the germline V gene are SGHDN and FVKESK. The CDR3 sequence is 16 residues long. The CDR3 region is CASSLSWEGTRYGYTF. The CDR3 DNA sequence: TGTGCCAGCAGCCTTTCCTGGGAAGGGACTCGCTATGGCTACACCTTC.

This chain joins TRBV18 and TRBJ2-1; TRBD1 matches at 8 bases. The CDR3 consists of 15 residues. The ends lost 3 bases at V and 1 base at J; junction bases unmatched: 2. Germline assignment: CDR1 KGHSH and CDR2 LQKENI. CDR3 coding DNA: TGTGCCAGCTCACCCAACAGGGGGTCCTACAATGAGCAGTTCTTC. Translated: CASSPNRGSYNEQFF. Together with reference TRBV18 and TRBJ2-1, the CDR3 gives the full variable domain: NAGVMQNPRHLVRRRGQEARLRCSPMKGHSHVYWYRQLPEEGLKFMVYLQKENIIDESGMPKERFSAEFPKEGPSILRIQQVVRGDSAAYFCASSPNRGSYNEQFFGPGTRLTVL.

A few counts support this clone. CDR3 sequence (DNA): TGTGCCAGCAGCAAGACTAGCGGGAGCTACAATGAGCAGTTCTTC. Amino acids: CASSKTSGSYNEQFF. The chain combines TRBV21-1 with TRBJ2-1; TRBD2, the table's D call, was not compared with the DNA. TRBV21-1 is listed as a pseudogene. There are 15 residues in the CDR3.

The chain couples TRBV19 to TRBJ1-1, with TRBD1 identical over 9 bases. Unmatched junction bases numbered 13, after V lost 4 bases and J lost 4 bases. Germline-derived CDR1 and CDR2 are LNHDA and SQIVND (reference sequence). The CDR3 loop spans 17 amino acids. CDR3 region: CASSKETNRGPGTEAFF. The CDR3 nucleotides read TGTGCCAGTAGTAAGGAAACCAACAGGGGGCCAGGCACTGAAGCTTTCTTT.

This clone was counted a single time. The rearrangement links TRBV20-1 to TRBJ2-3; D is undetermined. Germline V gene data show CDR1 as DFQATT and CDR2 as SNEGSKA (reference sequence). V was clipped by 3 bases and J by 7 bases, with 11 bases between them. The length of the CDR3 is 12 residues. Written as DNA, the CDR3 is TGCAGTGCTAGTCACCGAGAGTATACGCAGTATTTT. Protein sequence: CSASHREYTQYF.

The rearrangement joins TRBV10-3 to TRBJ2-7; TRBD1 matches at 7 bases. The CDR3 spans 12 residues. Germline V gene lookup returns CDR1 ENHRY and CDR2 SYGVKD. Trimming took 10 bases from V and 1 from J; bases not matched to a gene: 4. The chain's CDR3 is CARRQGSYEQYF. In DNA, the CDR3 is TGTGCCAGAAGACAGGGATCCTACGAGCAGTACTTC.

This chain links TRBV5-1 with TRBJ2-1, with TRBD2 matching 9 bases. CDR3 length: 16 amino acids. CDR1 is SGHRS and CDR2 is YFSETQ in the germline V gene. Trimming took 2 bases from V and 4 from J; bases not matched to a gene: 7. The CDR3 protein is CASSFGRLADYNEQFF. The CDR3 region has the DNA TGCGCCAGCAGCTTTGGTCGACTAGCGGATTACAATGAGCAGTTCTTC.

The rearrangement links TRBV28 to TRBJ1-1; TRBD1 matches at 9 bases. The germline gives CDR1 MDHEN, CDR2 SYDVKM. This CDR3 spans 15 amino acids. Germline trimming cut 1 base from V and 2 bases from J; bases unmatched to any gene: 2. Here the CDR3 DNA reads TGTGCCAGCAGTTTATACAGGGGGCGAAACACTGAAGCTTTCTTT. Its protein product is CASSLYRGRNTEAFF.

In this sample, this clone turned up a few times. The J gene is TRBJ1-2, the V gene TRBV27; TRBD1 matches 7 bases. CDR3 length: 15 residues. Germline trimming cut 9 bases from V and 4 bases from J; bases unmatched to any gene: 14. Germline lookup yields CDR1 MNHEY and CDR2 SMNVEV (reference sequence). CDR3 protein: CASSPDQDRAYGYTF. The CDR3 nucleotides read TGTGCCAGTAGCCCCGATCAAGACAGGGCCTATGGCTACACCTTC.

This chain uses TRBV6-6 with TRBJ1-5, with D possibly TRBD1 on 5 matching bases. CDR3 length equals 15 residues. V was shortened by 0 bases and J by 7 bases, with 13 bases between the two germline ends. Germline loops: CDR1 MNHNY, CDR2 SVGAGI (reference sequence). CDR3 bases: TGTGCCAGCAGTTACTCGATCAGGGCAGGCCAGCCCCAGCATTTT. This encodes CASSYSIRAGQPQHF.

CDR3 region: CASSVGLAGTNTGELFF. The CDR3 DNA is TGTGCCAGCAGCGTAGGGCTAGCGGGGACGAACACCGGGGAGCTGTTTTTT. V is TRBV9 and J is TRBJ2-2; TRBD2 aligns across 9 bases. V lost 0 bases and J lost 0; bases outside the gene matches: 3. Per the germline V gene, CDR1 is SGDLS and CDR2 is YYNGEE. The CDR3 extends over 17 amino acids.

CDR3: CASSEMGGNGTF. The CDR3 nucleotides are TGTGCCAGCAGTGAAATGGGGGGGAACGGAACCTTC. The chain joins TRBV6-1 to TRBJ1-2; tentatively, D is TRBD1 (5 bases). Per the germline V gene, CDR1 is MNHNS and CDR2 is SASEGT. The CDR3 is 12 residues long. V dropped 2 bases and J dropped 14 bases, with 15 bases sitting between them.

The chain employs TRBV9 and TRBJ2-1; D gene ambiguous. The CDR3 length is 16 residues. V lost 1 base to trimming and J lost 3 bases, with 14 bases between them. The V gene's germline CDR1 is SGDLS and CDR2 YYNGEE. CDR3 coding DNA: TGTGCCAGCAGCGTAAACCCCGGCAGCGTCTACAATGAGCAGTTCTTC. It specifies CASSVNPGSVYNEQFF.

The J gene is TRBJ1-3, the V gene TRBV9; D call uncertain. The V gene lost 4 bases and the J gene lost 0 bases, with 8 bases spanning the gap. This CDR3 has 14 amino acids. CDR1 SGDLS and CDR2 YYNGEE come from the germline V gene. CDR3 coding DNA: TGTGCCAGCAGCCGGGATAACTCTGGAAACACCATATATTTT. This translates into CASSRDNSGNTIYF. Based on the CDR3 plus reference TRBV9 and TRBJ1-3, the full variable domain is DSGVTQTPKHLITATGQRVTLRCSPRSGDLSVYWYQQSLDQGLQFLIQYYNGEERAKGNILERFSAQQFPDLHSELNLSSLELGDSALYFCASSRDNSGNTIYFGEGSWLTVV.

Written as DNA, the CDR3 is TGTGCCAGCATCGGACCCATCACAGGAACCCACAATCAGCCCCAGCATTTT. Protein sequence: CASIGPITGTHNQPQHF. This rearrangement joins TRBV7-2 to TRBJ1-5, with D perhaps TRBD1 (5 bases). With 7 bases removed from V and 3 bases from J, the gap between germline ends came to 22 bases. CDR3 size: 17 residues. The V gene's germline CDR1 is SGHTA and CDR2 FQGNSA. The whole variable domain, remainder taken from reference TRBV7-2 and TRBJ1-5, is GAGVSQSPSNKVTEKGKDVELRCDPISGHTALYWYRQSLGQGLEFLIYFQGNSAPDKSGLPSDRFSAERTGGSVSTLTIQRTQQEDSAVYLCASIGPITGTHNQPQHFGDGTRLSIL.

The V call is TRBV29-1, the J call TRBJ2-3; 7 nucleotides match TRBD1. This CDR3 is 14 amino acids long. Germline trimming cut 4 bases from V and 1 base from J; bases unmatched to any gene: 5. The germline CDR1 and CDR2 sequences are SQVTM and ANQGSEA. The CDR3 protein is CSVASDRGTDTQYF. The CDR3 region has the DNA TGCAGCGTTGCCTCAGACAGGGGCACAGATACGCAGTATTTT.

The J gene is TRBJ2-1, the V gene TRBV21-1; the table assigns TRBD2, which was not confirmed against the DNA. TRBV21-1 corresponds to a pseudogene. This CDR3 is built from 17 residues. CDR3 protein: CASSSYRSGTKGGEQFF. The CDR3 DNA reads TGTGCCAGCAGCAGTTACCGAAGCGGGACCAAAGGGGGTGAGCAGTTCTTC.

The gene calls are TRBV19 and TRBJ1-3; 7 bases agree with TRBD1. V trimming: 6 bases; J trimming: 9 bases; junction bases outside the gene matches: 11. Germline V gene lookup returns CDR1 LNHDA and CDR2 SQIVND (reference sequence). The CDR3 covers 14 residues. CDR3 coding DNA: TGTGCCAGTAGCCGAGACAGGGCGAGGATCACCATATATTTT. This gives the protein CASSRDRARITIYF.

This chain connects TRBV18 to TRBJ1-5; D gene ambiguous. Trimming shortened V by 2 bases and J by 6 bases, and 8 bases separated the two germline ends. CDR1 is KGHSH and CDR2 is LQKENI in the germline V gene. The CDR3 length is 13 residues. CDR3 nucleotide sequence: TGTGCCAGCTCACCAGGCCCACCTCAGCCCCAGCATTTT. Its protein is CASSPGPPQPQHF.

This chain links TRBV5-5 with TRBJ1-5, with 9 bases aligning to TRBD1. This CDR3 region has 14 residues. CDR1 and CDR2 from the germline V gene are SGHKS and YYEKEE (reference sequence). The junction had 3 bases not matched to a gene; V was cut back by 3 bases and J by 5 bases. CDR3 protein: CASSSDRGDQPQHF. Written as DNA, the CDR3 is TGTGCCAGCAGCTCGGACAGGGGAGATCAGCCCCAGCATTTT.